The clone carrying this TCR beta chain was detected a few times. This specimen belongs to a study of blood T cell repertoires in COVID-19. Study-level information: Italy, Spain and the United States were the sources of the convalescent and acute COVID-19 samples. T cells, B-cell-depleted T cells, or PBMCs supplied cDNA or gDNA.

Authors' data handling: Estimation of nucleated cell counts relied on the amplification of reference gene primers. The protocol was immunoSEQ multiplex PCR, while the TCRdb copy is restricted to in-frame clones and leaves out a portion. The V and J calls and the clone size are those of that table, but D and trimming were determined from the DNA. Of roughly 200,000 clones in the sample, 81% are singletons; the top ten hold 6% to 9.5%. Trimming left V 3 bases short and J 10 bases short, with 12 bases between. This CDR3 has 12 residues. This sequence was found in a woman of 80 years or more with acute or convalescent COVID-19. The sequenced sample consisted of peripheral blood. The chain carries TRBV12-3 or TRBV12-4 and TRBJ1-2, with D possibly being TRBD1 (5 bases). CDR3 residues: CASSFRVGDYTF. CDR3 sequence (DNA): TGTGCCAGCAGTTTCAGGGTAGGTGACTACACCTTC.